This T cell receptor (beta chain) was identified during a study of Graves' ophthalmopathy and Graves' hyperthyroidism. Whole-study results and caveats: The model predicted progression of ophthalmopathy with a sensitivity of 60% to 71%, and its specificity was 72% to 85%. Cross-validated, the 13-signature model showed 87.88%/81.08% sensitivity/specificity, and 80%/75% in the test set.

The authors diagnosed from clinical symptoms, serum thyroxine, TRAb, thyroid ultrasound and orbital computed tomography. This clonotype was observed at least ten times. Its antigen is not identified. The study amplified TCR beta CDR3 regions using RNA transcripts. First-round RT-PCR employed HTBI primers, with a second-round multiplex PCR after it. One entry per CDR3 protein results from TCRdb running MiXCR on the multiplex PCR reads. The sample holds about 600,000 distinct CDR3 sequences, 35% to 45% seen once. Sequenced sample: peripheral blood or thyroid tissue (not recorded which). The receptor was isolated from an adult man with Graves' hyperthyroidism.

CDR3: CASSPRGPTGELFF. CDR3 DNA: TGTGCCAGCAGCCCCCGCGGACCCACCGGGGAGCTGTTTTTT. The chain joins TRBV7-3 to TRBJ2-2; no definite D call. The CDR3 spans 14 residues. The germline CDR1 and CDR2 sequences are SGHTA and FQGTGA. V was shortened by 5 bases and J by 4 bases, with 11 bases between the two germline ends.